This is a list of T cell receptor beta chains from one sample in a study of regulatory T cells in long-lasting Graves disease. One entry per CDR3 protein results from TCRdb running MiXCR on the multiplex PCR reads. The sample carries more than 350,000 distinct CDR3 sequences, 21% recorded once. Sequences were derived from peripheral blood mononuclear cells (PBMCs), sampled when the disease was refractory, from a patient treated with antithyroid drugs. The receptors shown here come from a female donor with Graves disease. CDR3s leave out the opening cysteine and the closing phenylalanine or tryptophan. Fields, in order: J gene, V gene, CDR3 protein.

j_gene: TRBJ1-5; v_gene: TRBV2; CDR3aa: ASSEVAGGSSNQPQH
j_gene: TRBJ1-5; v_gene: TRBV28; CDR3aa: ASSFEQRNQPQH
j_gene: TRBJ2-5; v_gene: TRBV28; CDR3aa: AVQSGGGETQY
j_gene: TRBJ2-7; v_gene: TRBV28; CDR3aa: ASSPYRKGQTYEQY
j_gene: TRBJ2-7; v_gene: TRBV28; CDR3aa: ASHASGTGGYEQY
j_gene: TRBJ2-7; v_gene: TRBV7-8; CDR3aa: ASSLTRTVTRHYEQY
j_gene: TRBJ2-7; v_gene: TRBV6-1; CDR3aa: ASSQAGQYRNEQY
j_gene: TRBJ2-5; v_gene: TRBV20-1; CDR3aa: SARGSAYFDETQY
j_gene: TRBJ1-1; v_gene: TRBV28; CDR3aa: ASTSRDYHRVLNTEAF
j_gene: TRBJ2-3; v_gene: TRBV11-2; CDR3aa: ASSLDRAGGTDTQY
j_gene: TRBJ2-5; v_gene: TRBV19; CDR3aa: ASSIGQGVQY
j_gene: TRBJ1-1; v_gene: TRBV29-1; CDR3aa: SVGLVRAGEAF
j_gene: TRBJ2-3; v_gene: TRBV5-1; CDR3aa: ASSFADSAANPTDTQY
j_gene: NA; v_gene: TRBV7-9; CDR3aa: ASSLGVGGAGHYEQY
j_gene: TRBJ2-2; v_gene: TRBV12-3/TRBV12-4; CDR3aa: ASSLGQGRENTGELF
j_gene: TRBJ1-4; v_gene: TRBV6-5; CDR3aa: ASSYTGINEKLF
j_gene: TRBJ2-2; v_gene: TRBV4-1; CDR3aa: ASSQEGGRDTGELF
j_gene: TRBJ2-5; v_gene: TRBV27; CDR3aa: ASSRRTSGGQETQY
j_gene: TRBJ1-1; v_gene: TRBV19; CDR3aa: ASSLGAQNTEAF
j_gene: TRBJ2-7; v_gene: TRBV28; CDR3aa: ASSLNPSNIRKRSYEQY
j_gene: TRBJ2-7; v_gene: TRBV10-3; CDR3aa: AILEAGGEQY
j_gene: TRBJ1-2; v_gene: TRBV10-3; CDR3aa: AIRTGPLGDYGYT
j_gene: TRBJ2-7; v_gene: TRBV18; CDR3aa: ASSRSGTGSHEQY
j_gene: TRBJ2-7; v_gene: TRBV30; CDR3aa: AWSGSGVSYEQY
j_gene: TRBJ1-5; v_gene: TRBV29-1; CDR3aa: SAQRSIDQPQH
j_gene: TRBJ2-7; v_gene: TRBV20-1; CDR3aa: SARPLEVYEQY
j_gene: TRBJ1-5; v_gene: TRBV12-3/TRBV12-4; CDR3aa: ASSSRDRGQPQH
j_gene: TRBJ2-7; v_gene: TRBV7-8; CDR3aa: ASSLELAGVGYEQY
j_gene: TRBJ1-4; v_gene: TRBV27; CDR3aa: ASSASGGGPKLF
j_gene: TRBJ2-2; v_gene: TRBV7-6; CDR3aa: ASSRTSGRSGELF
j_gene: TRBJ2-7; v_gene: TRBV5-1; CDR3aa: ASSLEAGQYEQY
j_gene: TRBJ2-7; v_gene: TRBV5-1; CDR3aa: ASSLSGSKTYEQY
j_gene: TRBJ2-7; v_gene: TRBV3-1; CDR3aa: ASRRRRRTSGSGIRYEQY
j_gene: TRBJ1-1; v_gene: TRBV12-3/TRBV12-4; CDR3aa: ASNLRTANTEAF
j_gene: TRBJ2-7; v_gene: TRBV20-1; CDR3aa: SARGTQKIYEQY
j_gene: TRBJ2-7; v_gene: TRBV28; CDR3aa: ASSAGGRVDYEQY
j_gene: TRBJ1-4; v_gene: TRBV5-1; CDR3aa: ASSLDGGLGEKLF
j_gene: TRBJ2-3; v_gene: TRBV5-1; CDR3aa: ASSPAPGDTQY
j_gene: TRBJ1-2; v_gene: TRBV4-1; CDR3aa: ASSFPTEIRFGYT
j_gene: TRBJ2-7; v_gene: TRBV28; CDR3aa: ASTREGTYEQY
j_gene: TRBJ2-6; v_gene: TRBV11-3; CDR3aa: ASSSSAGANVLT
j_gene: TRBJ2-5; v_gene: TRBV29-1; CDR3aa: SVVGGPGGPETQY
j_gene: TRBJ2-5; v_gene: TRBV2; CDR3aa: ASSLQGIGETQY
j_gene: TRBJ1-6; v_gene: TRBV3-1; CDR3aa: ASSYDGGGSLH
j_gene: TRBJ1-2; v_gene: TRBV10-3; CDR3aa: AISESAGAWGYT
j_gene: TRBJ2-7; v_gene: TRBV30; CDR3aa: AWSDTGTSGYEQY
j_gene: TRBJ2-3; v_gene: TRBV7-2; CDR3aa: ASSLFQDTQY
j_gene: TRBJ1-5; v_gene: TRBV7-2; CDR3aa: ASSLDVRTSNQPQH
j_gene: TRBJ1-2; v_gene: TRBV6-2/TRBV6-3; CDR3aa: ASSSEGVYGYT